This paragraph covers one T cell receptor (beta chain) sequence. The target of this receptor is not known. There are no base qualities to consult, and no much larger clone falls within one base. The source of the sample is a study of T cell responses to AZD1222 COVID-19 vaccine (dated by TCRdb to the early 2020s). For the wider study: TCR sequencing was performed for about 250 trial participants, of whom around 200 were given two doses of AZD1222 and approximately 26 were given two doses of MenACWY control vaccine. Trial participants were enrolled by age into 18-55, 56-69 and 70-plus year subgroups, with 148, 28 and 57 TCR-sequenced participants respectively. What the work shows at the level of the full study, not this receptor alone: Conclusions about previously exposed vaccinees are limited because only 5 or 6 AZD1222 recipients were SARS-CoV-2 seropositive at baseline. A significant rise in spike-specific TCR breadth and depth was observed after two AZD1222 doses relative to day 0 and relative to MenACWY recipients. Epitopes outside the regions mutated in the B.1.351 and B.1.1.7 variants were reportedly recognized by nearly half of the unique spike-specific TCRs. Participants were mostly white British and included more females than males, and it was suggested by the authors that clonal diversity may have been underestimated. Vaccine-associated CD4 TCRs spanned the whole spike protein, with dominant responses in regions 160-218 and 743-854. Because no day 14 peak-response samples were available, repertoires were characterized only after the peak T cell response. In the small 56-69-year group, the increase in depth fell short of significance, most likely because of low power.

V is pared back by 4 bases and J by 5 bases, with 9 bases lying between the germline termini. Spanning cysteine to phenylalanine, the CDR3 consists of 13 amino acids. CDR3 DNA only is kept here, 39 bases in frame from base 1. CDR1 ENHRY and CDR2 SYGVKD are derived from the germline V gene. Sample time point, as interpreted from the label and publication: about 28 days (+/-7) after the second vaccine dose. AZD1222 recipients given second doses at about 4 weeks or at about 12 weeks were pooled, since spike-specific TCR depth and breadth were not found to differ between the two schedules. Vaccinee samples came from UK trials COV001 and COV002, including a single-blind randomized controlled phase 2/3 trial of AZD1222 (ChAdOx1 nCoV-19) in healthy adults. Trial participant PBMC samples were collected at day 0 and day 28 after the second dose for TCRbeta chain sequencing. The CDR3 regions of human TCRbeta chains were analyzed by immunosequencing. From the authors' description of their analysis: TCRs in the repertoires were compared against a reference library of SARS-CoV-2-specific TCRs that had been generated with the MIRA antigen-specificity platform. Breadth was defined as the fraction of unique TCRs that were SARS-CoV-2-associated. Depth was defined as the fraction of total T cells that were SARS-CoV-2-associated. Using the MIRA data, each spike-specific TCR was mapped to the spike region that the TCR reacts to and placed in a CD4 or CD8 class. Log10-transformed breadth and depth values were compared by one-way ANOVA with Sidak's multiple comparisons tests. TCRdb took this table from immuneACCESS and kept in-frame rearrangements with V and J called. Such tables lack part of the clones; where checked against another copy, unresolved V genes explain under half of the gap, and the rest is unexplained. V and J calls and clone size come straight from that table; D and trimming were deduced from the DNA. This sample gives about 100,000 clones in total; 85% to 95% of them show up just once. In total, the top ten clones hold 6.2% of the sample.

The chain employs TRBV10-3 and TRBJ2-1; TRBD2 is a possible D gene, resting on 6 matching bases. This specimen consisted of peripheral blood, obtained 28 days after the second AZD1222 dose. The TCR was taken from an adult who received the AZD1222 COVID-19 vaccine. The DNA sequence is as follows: TGTGCCATCAGTGCGGGACTTAACAATGAGCAGTTCTTC. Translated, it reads CAISAGLNNEQFF.